This TCR beta chain was documented in a study of response to subunit inactivated influenza vaccine. Many counts were recorded for this clonotype. Its specificity is unknown. TCRdb fed the RT-PCR reads into MiXCR, producing one record per CDR3 protein. The sample has 650,000 or so distinct CDR3 sequences, 11% to 15% seen once; the top ten hold roughly 7.2%. General study findings and limits: Only a handful of new T cells, the authors suggested, are recruited with each seasonal influenza vaccination.

This CDR3 has 16 residues. From germline, CDR1 is SGDLS and CDR2 YYNGEE. Trimming shortened V by 4 bases and J by 1 base, and 16 bases separated the two germline ends. Here the sequenced sample was PBMCs from blood, taken less than 15 days before vaccination. This receptor was taken from a man aged 45-65 years who received an inactivated influenza vaccine. The J gene is TRBJ2-3, the V gene TRBV9, with D possibly matching TRBD2 (6 bases). For the CDR3, the DNA is TGTGCCAGCAGCTCTCGGAGGGGCGAGGGCACAGATACGCAGTATTTT. Translation gives CASSSRRGEGTDTQYF.